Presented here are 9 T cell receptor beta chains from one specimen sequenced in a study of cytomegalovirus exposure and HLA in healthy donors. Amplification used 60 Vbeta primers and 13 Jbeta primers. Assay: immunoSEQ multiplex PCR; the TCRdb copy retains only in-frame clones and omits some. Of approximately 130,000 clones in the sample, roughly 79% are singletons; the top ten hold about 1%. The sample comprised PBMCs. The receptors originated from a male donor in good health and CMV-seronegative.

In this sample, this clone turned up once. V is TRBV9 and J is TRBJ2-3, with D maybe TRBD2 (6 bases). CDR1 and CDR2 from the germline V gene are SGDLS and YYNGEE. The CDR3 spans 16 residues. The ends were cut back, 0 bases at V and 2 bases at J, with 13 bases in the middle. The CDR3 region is CASSVDGGVTTDTQYF. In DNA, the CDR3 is TGTGCCAGCAGCGTAGACGGCGGGGTGACCACAGATACGCAGTATTTT. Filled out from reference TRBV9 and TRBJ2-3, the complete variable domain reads DSGVTQTPKHLITATGQRVTLRCSPRSGDLSVYWYQQSLDQGLQFLIQYYNGEERAKGNILERFSAQQFPDLHSELNLSSLELGDSALYFCASSVDGGVTTDTQYFGPGTRLTVL.

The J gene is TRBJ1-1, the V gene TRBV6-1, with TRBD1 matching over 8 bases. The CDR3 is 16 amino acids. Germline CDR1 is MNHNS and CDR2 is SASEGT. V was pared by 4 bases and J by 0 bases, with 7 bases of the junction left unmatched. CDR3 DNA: TGTGCCAGCAGTGTCCCCAGACAGGGGCTGAACACTGAAGCTTTCTTT. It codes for CASSVPRQGLNTEAFF.

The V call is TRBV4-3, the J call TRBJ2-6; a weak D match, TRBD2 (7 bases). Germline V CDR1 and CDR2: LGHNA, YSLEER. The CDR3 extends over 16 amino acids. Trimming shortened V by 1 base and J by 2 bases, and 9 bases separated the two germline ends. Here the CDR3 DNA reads TGCGCCAGCAGCCAAGTAGGGGGGGCTGGGGCCAACGTCCTGACTTTC. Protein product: CASSQVGGAGANVLTF.

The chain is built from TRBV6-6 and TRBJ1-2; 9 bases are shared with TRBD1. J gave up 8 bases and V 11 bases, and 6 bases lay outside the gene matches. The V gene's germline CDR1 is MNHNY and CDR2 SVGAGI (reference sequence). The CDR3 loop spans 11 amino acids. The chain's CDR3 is CAVQGAAGYTF. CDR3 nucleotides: TGTGCCGTACAGGGGGCGGCCGGCTACACCTTC.

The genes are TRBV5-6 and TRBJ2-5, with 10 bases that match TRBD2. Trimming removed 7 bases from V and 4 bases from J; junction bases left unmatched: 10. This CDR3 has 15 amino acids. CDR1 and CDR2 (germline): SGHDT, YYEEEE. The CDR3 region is CASEGSGGARETQYF. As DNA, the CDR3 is TGTGCCAGCGAGGGGAGCGGGGGGGCAAGAGAGACCCAGTACTTC. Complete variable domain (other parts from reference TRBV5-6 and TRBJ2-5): DAGVTQSPTHLIKTRGQQVTLRCSPKSGHDTVSWYQQALGQGPQFIFQYYEEEERQRGNFPDRFSGHQFPNYSSELNVNALLLGDSALYLCASEGSGGARETQYFGPGTRLLVL.

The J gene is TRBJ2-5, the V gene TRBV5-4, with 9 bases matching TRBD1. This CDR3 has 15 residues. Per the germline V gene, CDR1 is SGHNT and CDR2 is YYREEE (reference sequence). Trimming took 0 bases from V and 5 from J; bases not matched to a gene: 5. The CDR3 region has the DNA TGTGCCAGCAGCTTGGTCACAGGGGGCAGGGAGACCCAGTACTTC. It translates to CASSLVTGGRETQYF.

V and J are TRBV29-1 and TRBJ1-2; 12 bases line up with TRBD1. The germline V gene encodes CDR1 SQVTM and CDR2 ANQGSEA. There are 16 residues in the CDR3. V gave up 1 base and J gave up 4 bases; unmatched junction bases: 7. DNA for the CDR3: TGCAGCGTTGAAGTCCCCGGGACAGGGGGCGGCTATGGCTACACCTTC. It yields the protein CSVEVPGTGGGYGYTF.

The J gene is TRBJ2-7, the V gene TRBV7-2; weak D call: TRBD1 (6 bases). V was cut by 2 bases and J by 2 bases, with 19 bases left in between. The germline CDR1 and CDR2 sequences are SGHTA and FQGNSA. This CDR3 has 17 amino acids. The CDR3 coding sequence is TGTGCCAGCAGCTTATTCTGGACAGAAATTCGTGCCTACGAGCAGTACTTC. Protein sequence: CASSLFWTEIRAYEQYF. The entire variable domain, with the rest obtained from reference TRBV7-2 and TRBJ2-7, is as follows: GAGVSQSPSNKVTEKGKDVELRCDPISGHTALYWYRQSLGQGLEFLIYFQGNSAPDKSGLPSDRFSAERTGGSVSTLTIQRTQQEDSAVYLCASSLFWTEIRAYEQYFGPGTRLTVT.

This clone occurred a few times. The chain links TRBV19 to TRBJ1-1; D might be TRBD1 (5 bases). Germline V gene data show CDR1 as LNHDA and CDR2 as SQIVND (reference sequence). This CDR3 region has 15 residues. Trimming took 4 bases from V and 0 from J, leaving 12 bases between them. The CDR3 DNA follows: TGTGCCAGTAGTACCTGGGACTCATTGAACACTGAAGCTTTCTTT. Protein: CASSTWDSLNTEAFF.